This T cell receptor (beta chain) was observed in a study of T cells after yellow fever vaccination. Trimming at V came to 6 bases and at J to 8 bases, leaving 13 bases not matched to a gene. CDR3 size: 16 residues. From germline, CDR1 is MNHNS and CDR2 SASEGT. TCRdb passed the 5' RACE reads through MiXCR, listing each CDR3 protein once. The profile shows about 340,000 distinct CDR3 sequences, roughly 8.7% of them singletons. This sample comprised PBMCs, obtained on the day of the first yellow fever vaccination. This rearrangement joins TRBV6-1 to TRBJ2-3; the match to TRBD2 covers 11 bases. This clonotype was obtained from a young man who received the YFV17D yellow fever vaccine. The CDR3 DNA follows: TGTGCCAGCAGGAGGGAGGGTAGCGGGGGGGGAGGTACGCAGTATTTT. Translation: CASRREGSGGGGTQYF.